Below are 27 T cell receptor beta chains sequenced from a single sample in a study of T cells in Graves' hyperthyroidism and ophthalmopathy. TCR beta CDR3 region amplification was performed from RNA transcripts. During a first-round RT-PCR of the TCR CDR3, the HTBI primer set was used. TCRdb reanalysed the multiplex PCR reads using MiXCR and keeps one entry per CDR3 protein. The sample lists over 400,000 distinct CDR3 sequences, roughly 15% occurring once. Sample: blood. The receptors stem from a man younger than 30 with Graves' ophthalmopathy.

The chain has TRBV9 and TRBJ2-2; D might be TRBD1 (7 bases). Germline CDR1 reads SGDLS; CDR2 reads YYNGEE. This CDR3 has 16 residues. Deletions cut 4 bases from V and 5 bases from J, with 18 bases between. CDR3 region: CASSLTSGGRTGELFF. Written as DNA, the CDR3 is TGTGCCAGCAGCTTAACTTCAGGGGGGAGGACCGGGGAGCTGTTTTTT.

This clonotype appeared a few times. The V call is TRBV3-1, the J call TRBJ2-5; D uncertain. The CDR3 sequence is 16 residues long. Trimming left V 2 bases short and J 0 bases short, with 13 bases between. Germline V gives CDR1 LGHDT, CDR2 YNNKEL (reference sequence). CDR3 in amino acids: CASSQRFSPYQETQYF. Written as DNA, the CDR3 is TGTGCCAGCAGCCAAAGGTTTAGCCCATACCAAGAGACCCAGTACTTC.

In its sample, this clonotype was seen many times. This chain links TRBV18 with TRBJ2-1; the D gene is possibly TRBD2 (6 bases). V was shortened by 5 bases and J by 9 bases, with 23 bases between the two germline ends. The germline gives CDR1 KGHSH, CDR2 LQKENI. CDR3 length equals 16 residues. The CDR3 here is CASSAVRGTPLSEQFF. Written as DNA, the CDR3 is TGTGCCAGCTCAGCGGTCCGCGGGACGCCACTTAGTGAGCAGTTCTTC. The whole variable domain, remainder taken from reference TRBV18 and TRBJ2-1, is NAGVMQNPRHLVRRRGQEARLRCSPMKGHSHVYWYRQLPEEGLKFMVYLQKENIIDESGMPKERFSAEFPKEGPSILRIQQVVRGDSAAYFCASSAVRGTPLSEQFFGPGTRLTVL.

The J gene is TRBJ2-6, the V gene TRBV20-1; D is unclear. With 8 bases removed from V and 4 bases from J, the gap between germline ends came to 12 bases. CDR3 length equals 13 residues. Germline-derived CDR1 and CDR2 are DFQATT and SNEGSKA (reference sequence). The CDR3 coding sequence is TGCAGTACAAAGGTGGGGGGGGCCAACGTCCTGACTTTC. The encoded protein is CSTKVGGANVLTF.

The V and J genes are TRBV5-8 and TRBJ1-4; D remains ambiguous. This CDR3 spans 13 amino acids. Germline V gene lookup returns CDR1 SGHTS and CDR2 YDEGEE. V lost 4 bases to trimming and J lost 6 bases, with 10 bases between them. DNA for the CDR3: TGTGCCAGCAGCACGGACGGTCATGAAAAACTGTTTTTT. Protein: CASSTDGHEKLFF.

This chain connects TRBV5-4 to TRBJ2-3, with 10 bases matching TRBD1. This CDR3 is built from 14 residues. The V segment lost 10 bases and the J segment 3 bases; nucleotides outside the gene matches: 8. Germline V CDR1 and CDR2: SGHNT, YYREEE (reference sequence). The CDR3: CAGKGQGQTDTQYF. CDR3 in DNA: TGTGCCGGCAAGGGACAGGGGCAAACAGATACGCAGTATTTT. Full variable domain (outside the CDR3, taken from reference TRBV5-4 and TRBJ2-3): ETGVTQSPTHLIKTRGQQVTLRCSSQSGHNTVSWYQQALGQGPQFIFQYYREEENGRGNFPPRFSGLQFPNYSSELNVNALELDDSALYLCAGKGQGQTDTQYFGPGTRLTVL.

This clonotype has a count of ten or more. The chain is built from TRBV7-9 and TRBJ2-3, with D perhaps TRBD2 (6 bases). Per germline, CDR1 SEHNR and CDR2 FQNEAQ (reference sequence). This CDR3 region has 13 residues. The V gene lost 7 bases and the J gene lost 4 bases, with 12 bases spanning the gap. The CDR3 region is CASKTAGPDTQYF. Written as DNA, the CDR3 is TGTGCCAGCAAAACAGCGGGCCCAGATACGCAGTATTTT.

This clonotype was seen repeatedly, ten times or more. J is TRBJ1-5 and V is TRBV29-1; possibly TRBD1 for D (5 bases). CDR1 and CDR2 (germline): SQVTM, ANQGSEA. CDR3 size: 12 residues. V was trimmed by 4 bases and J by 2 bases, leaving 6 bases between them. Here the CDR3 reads CSVGGGNQPQHF. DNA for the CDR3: TGCAGCGTTGGAGGGGGCAATCAGCCCCAGCATTTT.

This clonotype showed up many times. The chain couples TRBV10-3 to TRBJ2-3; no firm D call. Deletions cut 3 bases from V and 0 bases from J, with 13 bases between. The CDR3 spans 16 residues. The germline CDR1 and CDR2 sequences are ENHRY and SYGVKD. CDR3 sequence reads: CAISDSLLRSTDTQYF. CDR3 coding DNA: TGTGCCATCAGTGATTCCCTTCTAAGAAGCACAGATACGCAGTATTTT.

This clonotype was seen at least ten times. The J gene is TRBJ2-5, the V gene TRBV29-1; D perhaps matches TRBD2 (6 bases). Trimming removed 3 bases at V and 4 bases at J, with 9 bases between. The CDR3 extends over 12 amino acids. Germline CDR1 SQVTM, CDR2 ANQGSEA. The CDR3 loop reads CSVDSGIETQYF. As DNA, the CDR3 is TGCAGCGTTGATAGCGGTATAGAGACCCAGTACTTC.

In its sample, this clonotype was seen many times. The CDR3 sequence is CASSLGQGGQPQHF. CDR3 in DNA: TGCGCCAGCAGCTTGGGGCAGGGGGGTCAGCCCCAGCATTTT. This sequence joins TRBV5-1 and TRBJ1-5, with 7 bases that match TRBD1. After removal of 0 bases from V and 6 bases from J, the junction contained 3 bases not matched to a gene. This CDR3 spans 14 amino acids. Germline CDR1 and CDR2: SGHRS and YFSETQ.

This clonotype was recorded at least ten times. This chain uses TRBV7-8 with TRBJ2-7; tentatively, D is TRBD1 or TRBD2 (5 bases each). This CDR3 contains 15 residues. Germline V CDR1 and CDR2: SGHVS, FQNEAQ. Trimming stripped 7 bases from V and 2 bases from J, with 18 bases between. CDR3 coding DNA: TGTGCCAGCACCCTACGGGGCACCTTGACCTACGAGCAGTACTTC. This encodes CASTLRGTLTYEQYF. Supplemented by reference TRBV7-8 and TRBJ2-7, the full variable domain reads GAGVSQSPRYKVAKRGQDVALRCDPISGHVSLFWYQQALGQGPEFLTYFQNEAQLDKSGLPSDRFFAERPEGSVSTLKIQRTQQEDSAVYLCASTLRGTLTYEQYFGPGTRLTVT.

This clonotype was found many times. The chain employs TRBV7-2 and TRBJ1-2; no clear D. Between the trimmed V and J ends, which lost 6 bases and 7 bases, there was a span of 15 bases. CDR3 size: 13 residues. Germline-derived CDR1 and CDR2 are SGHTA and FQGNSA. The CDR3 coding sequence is TGTGCCAGCAGAATTGGGCAGGCCCCTGGCTACACCTTC. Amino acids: CASRIGQAPGYTF.

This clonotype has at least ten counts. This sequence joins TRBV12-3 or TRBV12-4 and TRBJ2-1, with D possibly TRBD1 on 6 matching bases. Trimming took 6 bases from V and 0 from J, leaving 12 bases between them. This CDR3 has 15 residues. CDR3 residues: CASRHREPSYNEQFF. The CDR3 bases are TGTGCCAGCAGACACAGGGAGCCCTCCTACAATGAGCAGTTCTTC.

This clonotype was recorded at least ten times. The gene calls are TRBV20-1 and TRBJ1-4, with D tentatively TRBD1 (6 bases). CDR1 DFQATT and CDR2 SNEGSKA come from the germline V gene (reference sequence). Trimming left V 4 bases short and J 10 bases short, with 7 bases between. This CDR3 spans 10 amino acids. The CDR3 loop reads CSATRGKLFF. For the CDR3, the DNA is TGCAGTGCTACCAGGGGAAAACTGTTTTTT.

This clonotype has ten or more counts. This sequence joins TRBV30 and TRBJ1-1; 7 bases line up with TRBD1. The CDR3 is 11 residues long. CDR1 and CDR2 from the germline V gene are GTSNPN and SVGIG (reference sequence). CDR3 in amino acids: CVADRSTEAFF. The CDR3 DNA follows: TGTGTCGCGGACAGGAGCACTGAAGCTTTCTTT.

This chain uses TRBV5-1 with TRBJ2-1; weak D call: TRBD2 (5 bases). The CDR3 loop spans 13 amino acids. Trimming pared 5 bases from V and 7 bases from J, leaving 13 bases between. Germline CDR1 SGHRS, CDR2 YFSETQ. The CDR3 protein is CASRLSGENEQFF. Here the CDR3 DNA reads TGCGCCAGCAGGCTTTCCGGGGAGAATGAGCAGTTCTTC.

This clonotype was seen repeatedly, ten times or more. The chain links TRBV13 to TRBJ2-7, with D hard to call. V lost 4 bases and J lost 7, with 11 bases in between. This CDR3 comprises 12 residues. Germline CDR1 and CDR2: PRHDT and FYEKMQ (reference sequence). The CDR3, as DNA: TGTGCCAGCAGCTCCGAGACCCGGGAGCAGTACTTC. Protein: CASSSETREQYF.

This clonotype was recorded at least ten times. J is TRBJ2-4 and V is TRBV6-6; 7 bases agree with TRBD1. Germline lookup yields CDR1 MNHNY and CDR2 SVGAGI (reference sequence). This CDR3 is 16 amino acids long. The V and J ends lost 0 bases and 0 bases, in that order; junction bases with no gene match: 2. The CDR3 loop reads CASSYSGQIAKNIQYF. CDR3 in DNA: TGTGCCAGCAGTTACTCGGGACAGATAGCCAAAAACATTCAGTACTTC.

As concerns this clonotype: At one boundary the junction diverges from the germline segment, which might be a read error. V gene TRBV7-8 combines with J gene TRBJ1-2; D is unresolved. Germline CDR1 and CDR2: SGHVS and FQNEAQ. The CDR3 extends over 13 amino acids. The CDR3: CASSTNSDPLNTF. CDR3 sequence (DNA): TGTGCCAGCAGTACCAACTCGGACCCTCTGAACACTTTC.

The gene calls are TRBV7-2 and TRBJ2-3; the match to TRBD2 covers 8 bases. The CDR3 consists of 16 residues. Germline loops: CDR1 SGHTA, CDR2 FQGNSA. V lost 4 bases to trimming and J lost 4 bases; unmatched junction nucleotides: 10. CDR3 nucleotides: TGTGCCAGCAGCTCGCAGGCCGGGGGGGCCGCAGATACGCAGTATTTT. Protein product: CASSSQAGGAADTQYF.

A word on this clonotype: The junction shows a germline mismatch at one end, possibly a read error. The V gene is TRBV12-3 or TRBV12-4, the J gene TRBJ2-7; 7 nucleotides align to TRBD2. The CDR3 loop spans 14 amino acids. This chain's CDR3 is CVSSFPGGFYEQYF. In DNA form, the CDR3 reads TGTGTCAGCAGCTTCCCGGGGGGATTCTACGAGCAGTACTTC.

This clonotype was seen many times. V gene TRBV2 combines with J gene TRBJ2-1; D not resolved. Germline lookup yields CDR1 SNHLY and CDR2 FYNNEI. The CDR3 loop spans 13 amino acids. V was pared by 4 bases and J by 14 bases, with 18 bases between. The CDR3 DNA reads TGTGCCAGCAGTGGCAACTCTCAATGGGTCGAGTTCTTC. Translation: CASSGNSQWVEFF.

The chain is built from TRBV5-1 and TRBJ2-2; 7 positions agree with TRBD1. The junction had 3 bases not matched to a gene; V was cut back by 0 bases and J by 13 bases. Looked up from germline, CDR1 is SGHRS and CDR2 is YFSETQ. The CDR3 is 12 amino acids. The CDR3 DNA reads TGCGCCAGCAGCTTGGAGGGGGCAGTGCTGTTTTTT. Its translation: CASSLEGAVLFF.

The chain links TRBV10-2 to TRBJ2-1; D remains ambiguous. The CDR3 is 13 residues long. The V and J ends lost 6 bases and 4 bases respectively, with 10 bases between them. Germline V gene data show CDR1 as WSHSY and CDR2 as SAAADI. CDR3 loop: CASSGSRYNEQFF. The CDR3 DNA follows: TGCGCCAGCAGCGGGTCGAGGTACAATGAGCAGTTCTTC.

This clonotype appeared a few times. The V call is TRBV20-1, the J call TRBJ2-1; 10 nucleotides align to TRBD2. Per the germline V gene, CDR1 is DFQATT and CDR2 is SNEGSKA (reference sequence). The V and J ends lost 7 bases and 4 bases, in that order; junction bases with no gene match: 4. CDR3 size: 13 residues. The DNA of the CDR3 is TGCAGTGTAAAGCGGGGGGGATACAATGAGCAGTTCTTC. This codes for CSVKRGGYNEQFF.

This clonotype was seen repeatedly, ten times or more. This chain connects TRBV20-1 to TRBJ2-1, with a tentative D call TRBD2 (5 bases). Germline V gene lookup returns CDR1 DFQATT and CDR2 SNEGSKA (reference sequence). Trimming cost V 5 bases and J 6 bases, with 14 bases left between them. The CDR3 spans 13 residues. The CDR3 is CSASSGWANEQFF. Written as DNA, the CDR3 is TGCAGTGCTTCCAGCGGCTGGGCCAATGAGCAGTTCTTC.